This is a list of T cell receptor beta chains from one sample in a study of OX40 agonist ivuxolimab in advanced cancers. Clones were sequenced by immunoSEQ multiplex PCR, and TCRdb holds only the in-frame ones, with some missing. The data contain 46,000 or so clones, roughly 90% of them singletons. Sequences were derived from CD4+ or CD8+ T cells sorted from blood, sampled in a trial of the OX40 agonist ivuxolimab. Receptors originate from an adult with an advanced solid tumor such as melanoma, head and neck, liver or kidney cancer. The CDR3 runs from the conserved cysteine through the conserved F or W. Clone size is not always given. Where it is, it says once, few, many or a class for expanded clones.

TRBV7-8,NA,CASSSPNRASNSPLHF
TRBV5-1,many,CASSPGLAGGVEQFF
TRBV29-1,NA,CSGAGSQRNTEAFF
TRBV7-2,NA,CASSPGTSGRGRYNEQFF
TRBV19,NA,CASWGGELFF
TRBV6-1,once,CASSVIVEKLFF
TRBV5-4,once,CASSLGAGGPYEQYF
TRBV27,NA,CASSSRGSYGYTF
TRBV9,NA,CASSPRGGPTETQYF
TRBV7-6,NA,CASSSALTGPNTEAFF
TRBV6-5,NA,CASSGSGASYNEQFF
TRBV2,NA,CASTLRDRSTDTQYF
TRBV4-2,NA,CASSQETGATEAFF
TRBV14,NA,CASSQAFGRNTEAFF
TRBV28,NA,CASSPTRTDPYGYTF